These T cell receptor beta chains were read from a single sample in a study of cytomegalovirus exposure and HLA in healthy donors. Assay used: immunoSEQ multiplex PCR; TCRdb lists only in-frame clones, some missing. Of roughly 110,000 clones listed, roughly three quarters are singletons. Material for sequencing was PBMCs. The receptor set was obtained from a man between 18 and 29 years old in good health and CMV-seronegative. CDR3s include the opening cysteine and the closing phenylalanine or tryptophan. A D gene is named only where the DNA matches it firmly. Only part of the rows carry a size: once, few, many, or a class if the clone is expanded.

V gene	D gene	J gene	clone size	CDR3 DNA	CDR3 protein
TRBV13	-	TRBJ1-2	-	TGTGCCAGCAGCCGTCCAGGGTTATATGGCTACACCTTC	CASSRPGLYGYTF
TRBV29-1	TRBD1	TRBJ2-7	-	TGCAGCGTGGACGGGACAGGGGGTCGGGAGCAGTACTTC	CSVDGTGGREQYF
TRBV29-1	-	TRBJ1-2	few	TGCAGCGTTGAAGATCCGGTATCTGGCTACACCTTC	CSVEDPVSGYTF
TRBV6-5	TRBD1	TRBJ2-7	-	TGTGCCAGCAGGATCGGACAGGGGTCCTACGAGCAGTACTTC	CASRIGQGSYEQYF
TRBV7-9	-	TRBJ2-1	once	TGTGCCAGCAGCTCCCGACGGGTGGGGGGAGAGAACAATGAGCAGTTCTTC	CASSSRRVGGENNEQFF
TRBV7-8	-	TRBJ1-5	-	TGTGCCAGCAGCACGACAGTAGCCAATCAGCCCCAGCATTTT	CASSTTVANQPQHF
TRBV5-1	-	TRBJ2-7	few	TGCGCCAGCAGCAGGACAGGGAGGGACTACGAGCAGTACTTC	CASSRTGRDYEQYF
TRBV6-5	TRBD1	TRBJ2-7	few	TGTGCCAGCAGTGTGGACAGGGCCTACGAGCAGTACTTC	CASSVDRAYEQYF
TRBV27	-	TRBJ2-5	-	TGTGCCAGCAGGCCCGGACAGCATTTAAAATCGGAGACCCAGTACTTC	CASRPGQHLKSETQYF
TRBV11-3	TRBD1	TRBJ2-7	-	TGTGCCAGCAGCTCGGACAGGGCTGACGAGCAGTACTTC	CASSSDRADEQYF
TRBV25-1	TRBD2	TRBJ2-7	-	TGTGCCAGCAGTGAGGCGGGGGTTCGGGACGAGCAGTACTTC	CASSEAGVRDEQYF
TRBV19	-	TRBJ1-1	few	TGTGCCAGTAACTTAATCAGGGGAGAAGCTTTCTTT	CASNLIRGEAFF
TRBV4-3	-	TRBJ2-7	-	TGCGCCAGCAGCCGGACGGGATCCTACGAGCAGTACTTC	CASSRTGSYEQYF
TRBV10-3	-	TRBJ1-6	-	TGTGCCATCAGGGGGACAAGACTGCGGGATTCACCCCTCCACTTT	CAIRGTRLRDSPLHF
TRBV5-1	-	TRBJ1-1	few	TGCGCCAGCAGCTTGGTCGAGGGGGATCAAGCTTTCTTT	CASSLVEGDQAFF